This T cell receptor (beta chain) was identified in a study of OX40 agonist ivuxolimab in advanced cancers. Study details: Given to patients was ivuxolimab, an agonistic anti-OX40 (CD134) antibody.

With V trimmed by 2 bases and J by 6 bases, 8 bases remained unmatched. The CDR3 runs to 16 residues. The protocol was immunoSEQ multiplex PCR, while the TCRdb copy is restricted to in-frame clones and leaves out a portion. In the table there are under 85,000 clones, around 85% of which are singletons. Study-wide results and limits: There was clonal expansion of CD4+ and CD8+ blood T cells by week 6 at 0.1 to 3.0 mg/kg. The expanded peripheral T cells' antigen specificity was not determined.

Excluded were patients having autoimmune disease history or systemic immunosuppression. As for this clone: Its antigen is still unknown.

This sequence originates from an adult with an advanced solid tumor such as melanoma, head and neck, liver or kidney cancer. The input for sequencing was CD4+ or CD8+ T cells sorted from blood, taken in a trial of the OX40 agonist ivuxolimab. The chain uses TRBV23-1 and TRBJ1-5; 9 bases agree with TRBD1. TRBV23-1 has ORF status, its function being uncertain. As DNA, the CDR3 is TGCGCCAGCAGTCAACCTCCGGGACAGGGATTTCAGCCCCAGCATTTT. Residues: CASSQPPGQGFQPQHF.